The 22 T cell receptor beta chains in this list originate from one sample, sequenced in a study of blood T cells in healthy people across ages. A second about 7 to 12 cycle PCR used barcoded and J-beta primers. From the 5' RACE reads, TCRdb called clonotypes with MiXCR, one entry per CDR3 protein. The table lists roughly 1.5 million distinct CDR3 sequences, less than 45% of them singletons, with under 5% in the top ten. Sequencing was done on a sample of blood. The receptors stem from a woman aged 18 to 35 in good health.

This chain links TRBV12-3 or TRBV12-4 with TRBJ1-4; D possibly corresponds to TRBD1 (5 bases). V was shortened by 4 bases and J by 6 bases, with 12 bases between the two germline ends. This CDR3 spans 14 amino acids. The CDR3 here is CASSSQGWDEKLFF. Here the CDR3 DNA reads TGTGCCAGCAGTTCTCAGGGATGGGATGAAAAACTGTTTTTT.

A few counts support this clonotype. This chain links TRBV4-1 with TRBJ1-1, with D possibly being TRBD1 (5 bases). The CDR3 totals 15 residues. Germline loops: CDR1 MGHRA, CDR2 YSYEKL. The germline V and J ends were trimmed by 4 bases and 4 bases, with 16 bases remaining between them. For the CDR3, the DNA is TGCGCCAGCAGCCCAGGGATAATGATGGGCACTGAAGCTTTCTTT. It specifies CASSPGIMMGTEAFF.

This clonotype was picked up one time. This chain links TRBV28 with TRBJ1-1, with D possibly being TRBD1 (6 bases). CDR1 and CDR2 (germline): MDHEN, SYDVKM. The CDR3 contains 14 residues. With 5 bases removed from V and 5 bases from J, the gap between germline ends came to 15 bases. CDR3 region: CASSRKQGRTEAFF. The CDR3 DNA is TGTGCCAGCAGTCGGAAACAGGGACGGACTGAAGCTTTCTTT.

This clonotype occurred many times. The V and J genes are TRBV29-1 and TRBJ2-3, with 8 bases matching TRBD2. The germline gives CDR1 SQVTM, CDR2 ANQGSEA. V shed 8 bases, J shed 5 bases, and the junction held 9 bases outside the gene matches. The CDR3 has 13 amino acids. CDR3 DNA: TGCAGCAAGCTCGGGGGGGCTAAAGATACGCAGTATTTT. Amino acids: CSKLGGAKDTQYF.

This clonotype was counted a few times. The gene calls are TRBV28 and TRBJ2-7, with unresolved D. Trimming removed 3 bases from V and 3 bases from J, with 18 bases in between. The V gene's germline CDR1 is MDHEN and CDR2 SYDVKM. CDR3 length equals 16 residues. The CDR3 region has the DNA TGTGCCAGCAGTTTCCACGATCCCGATTCGGGCTACGAGCAGTACTTC. Residues: CASSFHDPDSGYEQYF.

This clonotype has ten or more counts. J is TRBJ2-1 and V is TRBV7-9, with D maybe TRBD2 (5 bases). V lost 0 bases, J lost 0 bases, and 15 bases lay in between. The CDR3 covers 18 residues. Germline-derived CDR1 and CDR2 are SEHNR and FQNEAQ (reference sequence). CDR3 amino acids: CASSLAAFSGSSYNEQFF. The CDR3 DNA reads as TGTGCCAGCAGCTTAGCGGCATTCTCGGGGAGCTCCTACAATGAGCAGTTCTTC.

This clonotype showed up just a few times. The V gene is TRBV5-1, the J gene TRBJ1-2; no clear D gene. The CDR3 consists of 13 residues. The germline V and J ends were trimmed by 0 bases and 9 bases, with 12 bases remaining between them. Germline V gene sequence: CDR1 SGHRS, CDR2 YFSETQ. The CDR3, as DNA: TGCGCCAGCAGCTTGGGTCGGTCTAATAGCTACACCTTC. Its protein product is CASSLGRSNSYTF.

V is TRBV6-5 and J is TRBJ2-7; D unresolved. The assigned J gene may be wrong: the sequence end matches TRBJ2-4 better. The CDR3 loop spans 11 amino acids. Germline V gene sequence: CDR1 MNHEY, CDR2 SVGAGI. The CDR3 region is CASSSLNIQYF. The DNA for the CDR3 is TGTGCCAGCAGTTCTTTAAACATTCAGTACTTC.

This chain links TRBV7-2 with TRBJ2-1; 9 bases fit TRBD2. Germline V lookup: CDR1 SGHTA, CDR2 FQGNSA. This CDR3 is built from 19 residues. J gave up 0 bases and V 1 base, and 10 bases lay outside the gene matches. DNA for the CDR3: TGTGCCAGCAGCTTAGTTGGTCTAGCGGGGATGAGCTCCTACAATGAGCAGTTCTTC. Encoded protein: CASSLVGLAGMSSYNEQFF.

Only a few counts were recorded for this clonotype. The chain recombines TRBV7-2 with TRBJ2-3, with 13 bases aligning to TRBD2. Per germline, CDR1 SGHTA and CDR2 FQGNSA. This CDR3 is built from 16 residues. V was clipped by 2 bases and J by 11 bases; unmatched bases: 10. CDR3 protein: CASSLRLAGGKIGQYF. CDR3 DNA sequence: TGTGCCAGCAGCTTAAGACTAGCGGGGGGAAAGATCGGGCAGTATTTT.

V usage is TRBV15 and J usage is TRBJ1-1, with 10 nucleotides matching TRBD1. CDR1 and CDR2 from the germline V gene are LNHNV and YYDKDF (reference sequence). The CDR3 spans 16 residues. The ends lost 5 bases at V and 0 bases at J; junction bases unmatched: 6. CDR3: CATSYDRGRLNTEAFF. The CDR3 nucleotides are TGTGCCACCAGCTACGACAGGGGGCGGTTGAACACTGAAGCTTTCTTT.

A few counts support this clonotype. The CDR3 nucleotides are TGTGCCAGCACCCCTCAGGACGAGACCCAGTACTTC. Protein: CASTPQDETQYF. The chain combines TRBV7-9 with TRBJ2-5; D not resolved. The length of the CDR3 is 12 residues. Germline CDR1 and CDR2: SEHNR and FQNEAQ (reference sequence). The V end was cut by 7 bases, the J end by 5 bases, with 11 bases between.

V is TRBV5-4 and J is TRBJ1-2; 11 bases align to TRBD1. The germline V gene encodes CDR1 SGHNT and CDR2 YYREEE (reference sequence). CDR3 length equals 15 residues. V lost 4 bases to trimming and J lost 4 bases; unmatched junction nucleotides: 6. CDR3 coding DNA: TGTGCCAGCAGCGACTGGACAGGGGGCGGCTATGGCTACACCTTC. Amino acid sequence: CASSDWTGGGYGYTF. Together with reference TRBV5-4 and TRBJ1-2, the CDR3 gives the full variable domain: ETGVTQSPTHLIKTRGQQVTLRCSSQSGHNTVSWYQQALGQGPQFIFQYYREEENGRGNFPPRFSGLQFPNYSSELNVNALELDDSALYLCASSDWTGGGYGYTFGSGTRLTVV.

This rearrangement joins TRBV2 to TRBJ2-6, with D unclear. The CDR3 runs to 16 residues. The germline CDR1 and CDR2 sequences are SNHLY and FYNNEI. Trimming took off 6 bases at V and 0 bases at J, with 12 bases between the two ends. CDR3 sequence: CASRFRVRSGANVLTF. The CDR3 region has the DNA TGTGCCAGCAGGTTTCGAGTCCGCTCTGGGGCCAACGTCCTGACTTTC.

The rearrangement joins TRBV13 to TRBJ1-1; TRBD1 aligns across 9 bases. V lost 5 bases, J lost 3 bases, and 10 bases stayed unmatched. CDR3 length: 16 amino acids. CDR1 and CDR2 (germline): PRHDT, FYEKMQ (reference sequence). The CDR3 bases are TGTGCCAGCAGCCACTTCCGGGACAGGGAATACACTGAAGCTTTCTTT. This encodes CASSHFRDREYTEAFF.

The chain carries TRBV29-1 and TRBJ1-2, with D possibly matching TRBD1 (5 bases). The germline V gene has CDR1 SQVTM and CDR2 ANQGSEA. The germline V and J ends were trimmed by 4 bases and 7 bases, with 13 bases remaining between them. The CDR3 contains 12 residues. CDR3 region: CSVGRWGSGYTF. As DNA, the CDR3 is TGCAGCGTTGGGAGGTGGGGCTCTGGCTACACCTTC.

The chain uses TRBV27 and TRBJ2-7, with a possible D match to TRBD2 (5 bases). Germline CDR1 is MNHEY and CDR2 is SMNVEV (reference sequence). Trimming took off 3 bases at V and 3 bases at J, with 9 bases between the two ends. This CDR3 has 13 residues. In DNA, the CDR3 is TGTGCCAGCAGTTTTGCACTAGACTACGAGCAGTACTTC. Amino acid sequence: CASSFALDYEQYF.

Turning to this clonotype: This may be a read error: a much more frequent sequence differs by one nucleotide. V usage is TRBV12-3 or TRBV12-4 and J usage is TRBJ2-7, with TRBD1 identical over 12 bases. V lost 3 bases to trimming and J lost 3 bases; unmatched junction nucleotides: 9. This CDR3 comprises 17 residues. The CDR3 reads CASSFSPGQGACYEQYF. In DNA form, the CDR3 reads TGTGCCAGCAGTTTCTCCCCGGGACAGGGGGCATGCTACGAGCAGTACTTC.

The CDR3 protein is CASREGQALSYGYTF. The CDR3 nucleotides read TGTGCCAGCAGGGAGGGACAGGCCTTATCCTATGGCTACACCTTC. The chain employs TRBV2 and TRBJ1-2; 8 nucleotides line up with TRBD1. This CDR3 comprises 15 residues. Germline V gives CDR1 SNHLY, CDR2 FYNNEI. The J segment lost 4 bases and the V segment lost 6 bases, leaving 10 bases of the junction unmatched.

This clonotype was counted a few times. The CDR3 bases are TGTGCCAGCAGTCCACAGGGGTCTGGTGAAAAACTGTTTTTT. This sequence encodes CASSPQGSGEKLFF. The chain carries TRBV12-3 or TRBV12-4 and TRBJ1-4; TRBD1 aligns across 7 bases. This CDR3 comprises 14 residues. V dropped 5 bases and J dropped 7; count of bases not matched to a gene: 7.

In its sample, this clonotype was seen a few times. The chain is built from TRBV6-6 and TRBJ2-1; 9 nucleotides line up with TRBD2. The CDR3 has 15 amino acids. Germline-derived CDR1 and CDR2 are MNHNY and SVGAGI (reference sequence). Germline trimming cut 0 bases from V and 7 bases from J; bases unmatched to any gene: 4. The CDR3 sequence: CASSYSNLAGNEQFF. The CDR3 bases are TGTGCCAGCAGTTACTCGAATCTAGCGGGAAATGAGCAGTTCTTC.

This clonotype came up a few times. The chain recombines TRBV6-2 or TRBV6-3 with TRBJ1-5; 8 bases line up with TRBD1. CDR1 is MNHEY, CDR2 SVGEGT, per germline. The ends lost 9 bases at V and 4 bases at J; junction bases unmatched: 17. This CDR3 has 17 residues. The CDR3 spells CASSAPGQVEFNQPQHF. CDR3 coding DNA: TGTGCCAGTTCCGCCCCGGGACAGGTTGAGTTTAATCAGCCCCAGCATTTT.